Given below is one T cell receptor (beta chain) in context. Its antigen remains unidentified. The sample holds no much larger clone one base away, and base qualities are not on file. TCR CDR3 regions were amplified from genomic DNA by multiplex PCR using the deep immunoSEQ assay. For each cell subset, the extracted genomic DNA was distributed evenly across all wells of several immunoSEQ 96-well plates, and each plate served as one replicate. For sorted subsets, approximately 200 ng of genomic DNA, equivalent to about 30,000 T cell genomes, went into each replicate PCR. The purified libraries were quantified using a Qubit 3.0 fluorometer, sized with a Bioanalyzer 2100, and then quantified again using the KAPA Library Quantification kit. Every immunoSEQ 96-well plate was sequenced on a dedicated single-read 150-cycle Illumina NextSeq 550 flow cell. The published analysis was carried out like this. Because the immunoSEQ output held only junctional sequences and lacked quality scores, the filtering could not match the filtering applied to full-length reads. To assign V/J genes and CDR3, sequences were annotated against IMGT germline references using PyIR, a Python wrapper for IgBLAST v1.9. Reads were filtered out if the reads had weak V/J assignments (E-value above 1e-6), no CDR3, stop codons, out-of-frame junctions, or ambiguous translated residues. A V3J clonotype was defined by an identical inferred V gene, J gene, and CDR3 amino acid sequence. To compute the percentage overlap between repertoires, the number of shared unique clonotypes was divided by the size of the smaller repertoire. Richness of each repertoire was evaluated using RTK rarefaction, the Chao1 estimator, and Recon v2.1 estimates of unobserved clonotypes. OLGA was used to compute generation probabilities for all TCRbeta clonotypes that the gDNA method yielded from four donors. The clones in this table, taken by TCRdb from immuneACCESS, are in-frame only. Not every clone is retained; where verified, under half of the shortfall comes from an unresolved V gene, and the cause of the rest is unknown. From that table come the V and J calls and clone size; the DNA was used to work out D and trimming. This sample lists millions of clones; roughly 91% were detected once. The ten largest clones take up 1.5% to 2% of the sample.

The sample originates from a study of shared clonotypes between healthy human individuals (dated by TCRdb to the early 2020s). A note on the overall study: The cohort comprised two women and a few men aged 18 to 49 years. Per donor, three plates each were used for CD4 naive and CD4 memory, two for CD8 naive, and one for CD8 memory. To estimate repertoire size and how much clonotypes are shared between individuals, the study performed deep sequencing of blood TCR repertoires from roughly five healthy adults. Different laboratories and diverse techniques were used to prepare libraries and sequence TCR repertoires, to increase sequencing depth and limit assay-specific biases. Between about 0.8 and 9.5 billion PBMCs per donor were obtained by leukapheresis. The research as a whole found: Sampling was restricted to blood, and TCR repertoires in tissue are likely to differ from TCR repertoires in blood. Estimated clonotype richness was generally larger for naive than for memory subsets. Because the study included a small number of donors, the genetic and exposure-history diversity represented was limited. Compared with non-shared clonotypes, the clonotypes found in all four sorted-subset donors had higher generation probabilities. Even with the large sequencing depth, rarefaction of the sorted-subset datasets indicated that sequencing was incomplete. Around 5.4% of naive CD4, 3.5% of naive CD8, around 2.3% of memory CD4, and 0.4% of memory CD8 clonotypes were shared across a handful of donors. Pairwise subsampling led to the expectation that sequencing depth would affect the degree of clonotype sharing among donors.

CD8 naive samples were obtained by positive selection for CCR7 among CD45RO-negative cells, yielding a CD45RA+CCR7+ population from which TemRA cells were excluded. The donors were healthy, HIV-negative adults with no recently reported acute infections or vaccinations. Every donor was a Caucasian adult residing in Nashville, Tennessee, USA. After blood collection by leukapheresis, PBMCs were isolated using Ficoll-Histopaque density gradient centrifugation and then cryopreserved in the vapor phase of liquid nitrogen. Purity and quantity of every magnetically sorted T cell population were checked by analytical flow cytometry. Each sorted fraction had its genomic DNA isolated and then quantified by UV absorbance on a Nanodrop 2000c. Specimen: naive CD8+ T cells from PBMCs. Per the publication, the cell subset or site label means: CD45RA+CCR7+. The TCR was taken from a young man in good health. Some clones in this sample may be carry-over from other donors' samples.

Read as DNA, the sequence is TGTGCCAGCAGCTCACTTGGTGGTCCCAGCTCCTACGAGCAGTACTTC. This is translated as CASSSLGGPSSYEQYF. This chain joins TRBV14 to TRBJ2-7; the D gene lacks a confident call. The CDR3 starts with the cysteine, ends with the phenylalanine, and has 16 residues. The DNA shown is the 48-base CDR3, in frame from base 1. V sheds 5 bases and J sheds 0 bases, leaving 17 bases between their ends. For CDR1 and CDR2, the germline V gene lists SGHDN and FVKESK.